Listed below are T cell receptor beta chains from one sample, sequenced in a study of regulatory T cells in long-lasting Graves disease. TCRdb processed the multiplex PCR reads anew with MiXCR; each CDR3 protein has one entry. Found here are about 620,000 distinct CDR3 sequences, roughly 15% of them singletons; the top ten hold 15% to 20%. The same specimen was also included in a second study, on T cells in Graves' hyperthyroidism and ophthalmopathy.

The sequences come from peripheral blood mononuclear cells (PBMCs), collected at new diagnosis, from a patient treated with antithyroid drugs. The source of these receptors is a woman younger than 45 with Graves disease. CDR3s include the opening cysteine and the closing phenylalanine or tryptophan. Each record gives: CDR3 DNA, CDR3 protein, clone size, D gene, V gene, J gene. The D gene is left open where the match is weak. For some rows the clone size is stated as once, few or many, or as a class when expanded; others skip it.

DNA: TGTGCCAGCAGTTTAAGGAGTTCACCCAGGGACAATGAGCAGTTCTTC; CDR3: CASSLRSSPRDNEQFF; size: many; D: .; V: TRBV12-3/TRBV12-4; J: TRBJ2-1
DNA: TGCAGTGCTTACAGGGGCACAGATACGCAGTATTTT; CDR3: CSAYRGTDTQYF; size: many; D: .; V: TRBV20-1; J: TRBJ2-3
DNA: TGTGCCAGCAGCGTGACCGGACAGGGGGCATACGAGCAGTTCTTC; CDR3: CASSVTGQGAYEQFF; size: .; D: TRBD1; V: TRBV28; J: TRBJ2-1
DNA: TGCAGTGCTAGGGAACTAGCGGGATGGGTAGGTACGCAGTATTTT; CDR3: CSARELAGWVGTQYF; size: many; D: TRBD2; V: TRBV20-1; J: TRBJ2-3
DNA: TGTGCCAGCAGTACCCCTCAGGGTGAGCAGTTCTTC; CDR3: CASSTPQGEQFF; size: many; D: .; V: TRBV28; J: TRBJ2-1
DNA: TGTGCCAGCCAATCGGAGGGGGGCAGGAGCAATCAGCCCCAGCATTTT; CDR3: CASQSEGGRSNQPQHF; size: many; D: .; V: TRBV2; J: TRBJ1-5
DNA: TGTGCCAGCAGGGGGGGAGGCTCCTACGAGCAGTACTTC; CDR3: CASRGGGSYEQYF; size: many; D: .; V: TRBV11-2; J: TRBJ2-7
DNA: TGTGCCAGCGGAACTAGCGGGGGAGATACGCAGTATTTT; CDR3: CASGTSGGDTQYF; size: many; D: TRBD2; V: TRBV2; J: TRBJ2-3
DNA: TGTGCCAGCAGCTTCGTCAACACAGATACGCAGTATTTT; CDR3: CASSFVNTDTQYF; size: many; D: .; V: TRBV7-3; J: TRBJ2-3
DNA: TGCGCCAGCAGCTCTCAAAACGCCGACTACGAGCAGTACTTC; CDR3: CASSSQNADYEQYF; size: many; D: .; V: TRBV5-1; J: TRBJ2-7
DNA: TGTGCCACCAGTGATTCACAGGGACCATACTCCTACGAGCAGTACTTC; CDR3: CATSDSQGPYSYEQYF; size: .; D: .; V: TRBV24-1; J: TRBJ2-7
DNA: TGTGCCAACAGCTTAGAGGGCAGAGCCACTGAAGCTTTCTTT; CDR3: CANSLEGRATEAFF; size: .; D: .; V: TRBV7-3; J: TRBJ1-1
DNA: TGTGCCAGCAGACCGGGACATGAAAACATTCAGTACTTC; CDR3: CASRPGHENIQYF; size: .; D: .; V: TRBV6-1; J: TRBJ2-4
DNA: TGTGCCAGCAGCCCCGACAGGGCATCAGGGGGTACGCAGTATTTT; CDR3: CASSPDRASGGTQYF; size: few; D: TRBD1; V: TRBV2; J: TRBJ2-3
DNA: TGCAGTGCTAGTAAAGGGCCGTACGAGCAGTACTTC; CDR3: CSASKGPYEQYF; size: few; D: .; V: TRBV20-1; J: TRBJ2-7
DNA: TGTGCCAGCAGTTTAGGACAGGGGCGTAATTCACCCCTCCACTTT; CDR3: CASSLGQGRNSPLHF; size: .; D: TRBD1; V: TRBV28; J: TRBJ1-6
DNA: TGTGCCAGCGGTTGGGGAGCGGGAACCTACGAGCAGTACTTC; CDR3: CASGWGAGTYEQYF; size: many; D: TRBD2; V: TRBV7-8; J: TRBJ2-7
DNA: TGCAGTGCCCCCGCCCCGACTAGCGGGTCCTACAATGAGCAGTTCTTC; CDR3: CSAPAPTSGSYNEQFF; size: .; D: TRBD2; V: TRBV20-1; J: TRBJ2-1
DNA: TGTGCCAGCAGCCAAGATACGGGGGTAGGGAACGAGCAGTACTTC; CDR3: CASSQDTGVGNEQYF; size: .; D: .; V: TRBV7-8; J: TRBJ2-7
DNA: TGTGCCAGCAGCCAGGATACAGGGGGCCTCTATGGCTACACCTTC; CDR3: CASSQDTGGLYGYTF; size: .; D: TRBD1; V: TRBV3-1; J: TRBJ1-2
DNA: TGTGCCAGCAGTTTGAAGGGACTAGCGGGAGGGGTATTGGCCGGGGAGCTGTTTTTT; CDR3: CASSLKGLAGGVLAGELFF; size: few; D: TRBD2; V: TRBV28; J: TRBJ2-2
DNA: TGCGCCAGCAGCCCTCAGAGCTCTGGGGCCAACGTCCTGACTTTC; CDR3: CASSPQSSGANVLTF; size: few; D: .; V: TRBV5-1; J: TRBJ2-6
DNA: TGTGCCAGCAGTTCAGACGACAGGGGGAGAAGAGGCGAGCAGTACTTC; CDR3: CASSSDDRGRRGEQYF; size: many; D: TRBD1; V: TRBV12-3/TRBV12-4; J: TRBJ2-7
DNA: TGTGCCAGCAGCCACCTCCTGAGGGACGCAGATACGCAGTATTTT; CDR3: CASSHLLRDADTQYF; size: many; D: .; V: TRBV12-3/TRBV12-4; J: TRBJ2-3
DNA: TGTGCCAGCAGTTCTCTGAGGGGGGGGACACACCTTAGCGGGAGGGCCTTATGGGATACGCAGTATTTT; CDR3: CASSSLRGGTHLSGRALWDTQYF; size: .; D: TRBD2; V: TRBV28; J: TRBJ2-3
DNA: TGTGCCGCTACGGGGGGCGCCTATTATGGCTACACCTTC; CDR3: CAATGGAYYGYTF; size: many; D: .; V: TRBV6-1; J: TRBJ1-2
DNA: TGTGCCAGCAGTTACCACCCGTGGGGGGGCTTGGACCAAGAGACCCAGTACTTC; CDR3: CASSYHPWGGLDQETQYF; size: many; D: .; V: TRBV28; J: TRBJ2-5
DNA: TGTGCCAGCAGTTTATCGGCACAGGGCTCCTACGAGCAGTACTTC; CDR3: CASSLSAQGSYEQYF; size: few; D: .; V: TRBV27; J: TRBJ2-7
DNA: TGTGCCAGCAGCTTTAATCAGCCCACAGATACGCAGTATTTT; CDR3: CASSFNQPTDTQYF; size: many; D: .; V: TRBV3-1; J: TRBJ2-3
DNA: TGTGCCAGCCGAACCCGCGGGGCCGGAAACATTCAGTACTTC; CDR3: CASRTRGAGNIQYF; size: few; D: .; V: TRBV5-6; J: TRBJ2-4
DNA: TGCAGTGACGCGACCCCTAGCGGGAGGGGCAATGAGCAGTTCTTC; CDR3: CSDATPSGRGNEQFF; size: few; D: TRBD2; V: TRBV20-1; J: TRBJ2-1
DNA: TGTGCCAGCAGCGCGGTGGGGGGGTTGAACACTGAAGCTTTCTTT; CDR3: CASSAVGGLNTEAFF; size: many; D: .; V: TRBV7-6; J: TRBJ1-1
DNA: TGTGCCAGCAGCGTAGAGCAATCATCTGCCGGTTGGGCAGATACGCAGTATTTT; CDR3: CASSVEQSSAGWADTQYF; size: .; D: .; V: TRBV9; J: TRBJ2-3
DNA: TGTGCCAGCACCCAACAGGCTTCTAATGAAAAACTGTTTTTT; CDR3: CASTQQASNEKLFF; size: many; D: .; V: TRBV12-3/TRBV12-4; J: TRBJ1-4
DNA: TGTGCCAGCAGTTTACTGGCGGGAACCAAGCTATACAATGAGCAGTTCTTC; CDR3: CASSLLAGTKLYNEQFF; size: many; D: .; V: TRBV27; J: TRBJ2-1
DNA: TGCAGTGCCCAGGCGGGAGAGGTGCCCGGGGAGCTGTTTTTT; CDR3: CSAQAGEVPGELFF; size: many; D: TRBD2; V: TRBV20-1; J: TRBJ2-2
DNA: TGTGCCAGCATCGCCTTGACAGGGGGCGGTTGGAACACTGAAGCTTTCTTT; CDR3: CASIALTGGGWNTEAFF; size: many; D: TRBD1; V: TRBV27; J: TRBJ1-1
DNA: TGTGCCAGCAGCCAGACTAACCCGGATGCACCCCTCCACTTT; CDR3: CASSQTNPDAPLHF; size: .; D: .; V: TRBV4-2; J: TRBJ1-6
DNA: TGTGCCAGCAGTTTAACCCACTCACGAGAGACCCAGTACTTC; CDR3: CASSLTHSRETQYF; size: many; D: .; V: TRBV28; J: TRBJ2-5
DNA: TGTGCCGGCAGTTCACAGGGGCCCCGGGGCTATGGCTACACCTTC; CDR3: CAGSSQGPRGYGYTF; size: few; D: TRBD1; V: TRBV27; J: TRBJ1-2
DNA: TGTGCCAGCAGGGAAGGGGGGGTGGAGACCCAGTACTTC; CDR3: CASREGGVETQYF; size: few; D: .; V: TRBV12-3/TRBV12-4; J: TRBJ2-5
DNA: TGTGCGACCCGGGGGGGAGTTGGCTACACCTTC; CDR3: CATRGGVGYTF; size: .; D: .; V: TRBV28; J: TRBJ1-2
DNA: TGTGCCAGCAGAAAACAGGGGCGACTCTCCTACGAGCAGTACTTC; CDR3: CASRKQGRLSYEQYF; size: .; D: TRBD1; V: TRBV6-1; J: TRBJ2-7
DNA: TGTGCCAGCAGGTCCCCAGGGCGAGGAGCCCACTATGGCTACACCTTC; CDR3: CASRSPGRGAHYGYTF; size: many; D: .; V: TRBV28; J: TRBJ1-2
DNA: TGTGCCAGCAGGACAGGTGGGAACAATGAGCAGTTCTTC; CDR3: CASRTGGNNEQFF; size: many; D: .; V: TRBV6-1; J: TRBJ2-1
DNA: TGTGCCAGCAGTACGGACAAAACCTACAATGAGCAGTTCTTC; CDR3: CASSTDKTYNEQFF; size: many; D: .; V: TRBV12-3/TRBV12-4; J: TRBJ2-1
DNA: TGCGCCAGCAGCCGGGACAGCGAAGGGCAGTTCTTC; CDR3: CASSRDSEGQFF; size: .; D: TRBD1; V: TRBV5-1; J: TRBJ2-1
DNA: TGCGCCAGCAGCTTGGGGGAGGTGACTGAAGCTTTCTTT; CDR3: CASSLGEVTEAFF; size: many; D: .; V: TRBV5-1; J: TRBJ1-1
DNA: TGTGCCAGCAGCTTAAGCCCGGCGGGAGATACGCAGTATTTT; CDR3: CASSLSPAGDTQYF; size: many; D: .; V: TRBV7-2; J: TRBJ2-3